This TCR beta chain was found in a study of CD8+ T cells in alopecia areata. The overall study: The duration of tofacitinib was 6 to 18 months, with 6 months off drug afterward.

In the case of this clone: No antigen is known for it.

Study-wide findings and caveats: Clonality was higher in lesional than normal scalp, especially in alopecia totalis/universalis.

Extracted RNA was reverse transcribed into cDNA, the sequencing template. Some clones are missing from TCRdb's copy, which holds only in-frame ones; the method was immunoSEQ multiplex PCR. The sample contains some 200,000 clones, 50% to 70% of which appear only once. The CDR3 sequence is 14 residues long. The V and J ends lost 6 bases and 1 base, in that order; junction bases with no gene match: 5. Germline CDR1 SQVTM, CDR2 ANQGSEA. The TCR was taken from a human donor with alopecia areata. The chain carries TRBV29-1 and TRBJ1-3; TRBD1 matches 8 bases. The material was CD4+ T cells sorted from blood, obtained at week 0. Here the CDR3 reads CSVGDRLSGNTIYF. The DNA of the CDR3 is TGCAGCGTGGGGGACAGGTTGTCTGGAAACACCATATATTTT.